The 24 T cell receptor beta chains listed next were all sequenced from one sample in a study of Ad26.COV2.S vaccination and SARS-CoV-2 variants. Only in-frame clones appear in the TCRdb table, and some are missing; sequencing was by immunoSEQ multiplex PCR. The top ten clones hold approximately 1.7% of a sample with more than 400,000 clones, roughly 90% of them seen once. Treatment reported: some 19 received Ad26.COV2.S at low or high dose, single or two shots; roughly five received placebo; per-sample allocation not given. Samples came from day 63 after the first vaccine or placebo injection. This sample comprised peripheral blood, obtained in a trial of Ad26.COV2.S vaccine versus placebo. These receptors were collected from a person aged 18-60 years who received the Ad26.COV2.S COVID-19 vaccine or a placebo.

The gene calls are TRBV18 and TRBJ2-1; no definite D call. CDR3 length: 14 residues. V was pared by 2 bases and J by 8 bases, with 13 bases between. Germline V gene lookup returns CDR1 KGHSH and CDR2 LQKENI. CDR3 protein: CASSPFRSGDEQFF. The CDR3, as DNA: TGTGCCAGCTCACCATTTCGGTCCGGCGATGAGCAGTTCTTC. The whole variable domain, filled in from reference TRBV18 and TRBJ2-1, reads NAGVMQNPRHLVRRRGQEARLRCSPMKGHSHVYWYRQLPEEGLKFMVYLQKENIIDESGMPKERFSAEFPKEGPSILRIQQVVRGDSAAYFCASSPFRSGDEQFFGPGTRLTVL.

The rearrangement uses TRBV18 and TRBJ2-7; D unclear. CDR3 length: 13 residues. CDR1 and CDR2 from the germline V gene are KGHSH and LQKENI. Between the trimmed V and J ends, which lost 3 bases and 3 bases, there was a span of 9 bases. CDR3 in amino acids: CASSPLGDYEQYF. The CDR3 nucleotides read TGTGCCAGCTCACCCCTAGGCGACTACGAGCAGTACTTC.

The chain carries TRBV6-2 or TRBV6-3 and TRBJ2-2; 13 positions match TRBD2. CDR3 length: 19 amino acids. J was trimmed by 1 base and V by 1 base; bases with no gene match: 6. Germline values: CDR1 MNHEY, CDR2 SVGEGT. The DNA of the CDR3 is TGTGCCAGCAGTTACTATGGACTAGCGGGGGTCCAGAACACCGGGGAGCTGTTTTTT. Protein sequence: CASSYYGLAGVQNTGELFF.

As concerns this clone: The same CDR3 arises from other DNA sequences in this sample as well. This rearrangement joins TRBV12-3 or TRBV12-4 to TRBJ2-7; D is ambiguous. The V end was cut by 2 bases, the J end by 4 bases, with 6 bases between. The CDR3 length is 12 residues. The CDR3 protein is CASSLSGYEQYF. Written as DNA, the CDR3 is TGTGCCAGCAGTTTATCAGGTTACGAGCAGTACTTC.

The rearrangement uses TRBV5-1 and TRBJ1-1, with D perhaps TRBD1 (6 bases). The CDR3 covers 17 residues. V dropped 4 bases and J dropped 3 bases, with 22 bases sitting between them. The germline CDR1 and CDR2 sequences are SGHRS and YFSETQ. This chain's CDR3 is CASSPGDTFKLYTEAFF. In DNA form, the CDR3 reads TGCGCCAGCAGCCCAGGGGACACCTTCAAGCTTTACACTGAAGCTTTCTTT.

V is TRBV3-1 (or the pseudogene TRBV3-2) and J is TRBJ1-5; no firm D call. The CDR3 runs 15 residues. The germline V gene encodes CDR1 LGHDT and CDR2 YNNKEL (reference sequence). Trimming removed 4 bases from V and 3 bases from J, with 13 bases in between. The CDR3, as DNA: TGTGCCAGCAGCCCTGGAGCGCTGGCCAATCAGCCCCAGCATTTT. It yields the protein CASSPGALANQPQHF.

The genes are TRBV28 and TRBJ1-1; a possible D gene is TRBD1 (5 bases). Trimming left V 5 bases short and J 5 bases short, with 18 bases between. The CDR3 consists of 15 residues. Germline V gene data show CDR1 as MDHEN and CDR2 as SYDVKM. For the CDR3, the DNA is TGTGCCAGCAGTCCCGGGACCCCTGGGGGGACTGAAGCTTTCTTT. It codes for CASSPGTPGGTEAFF.

The chain has TRBV9 and TRBJ2-4, with 12 bases aligning to TRBD1. Germline values: CDR1 SGDLS, CDR2 YYNGEE. The CDR3 has 17 residues. After removal of 3 bases from V and 8 bases from J, the junction contained 12 bases not matched to a gene. The CDR3 sequence is CASSGSGTGGSFDIQYF. The CDR3 DNA follows: TGTGCCAGCAGCGGATCCGGGACAGGGGGCTCTTTTGACATTCAGTACTTC.

V and J are TRBV3-1 (or the pseudogene TRBV3-2) and TRBJ1-6, with 10 bases lining up with TRBD1. This CDR3 spans 15 amino acids. Per germline, CDR1 LGHDT and CDR2 YNNKEL (reference sequence). The J segment lost 7 bases and the V segment lost 7 bases, leaving 7 bases of the junction unmatched. The DNA of the CDR3 is TGTGCCAGCAACAGCCGGGACAGGGGAAATTCACCCCTCCACTTT. Translation: CASNSRDRGNSPLHF.

CDR3 nucleotide sequence: TGTGCCAGCTCACCGACCCCGGGGTGGAACGAGCAGTACTTC. Protein: CASSPTPGWNEQYF. V usage is TRBV18 and J usage is TRBJ2-7; maybe TRBD2 (5 bases). In germline, CDR1 is KGHSH, CDR2 LQKENI. This CDR3 comprises 14 residues. V was clipped by 3 bases and J by 5 bases, with 14 bases between them.

This chain uses TRBV11-3 with TRBJ2-1, with D uncertain. V lost 4 bases to trimming and J lost 4 bases, with 20 bases between them. Germline V lookup: CDR1 SGHNT, CDR2 YENEEA. This CDR3 has 17 residues. CDR3 nucleotides: TGTGCCAGCAGCTCCATGGGCTTGGGCGGTCGGTACAATGAGCAGTTCTTC. Translated, it gives CASSSMGLGGRYNEQFF.

The rearrangement links TRBV10-1 to TRBJ1-2; TRBD1 is a possible D gene (5 bases). The CDR3 totals 13 residues. Trimming removed 8 bases at V and 4 bases at J, with 14 bases between. CDR1 is WNHNN and CDR2 is SYGVQD in the germline V gene (reference sequence). CDR3 coding DNA: TGCGCCAGCCCCGGGGGGGGAGGCTATGGCTACACCTTC. Its protein product is CASPGGGGYGYTF.

The V and J genes are TRBV30 and TRBJ1-5; TRBD1 matches 7 bases. Per the germline V gene, CDR1 is GTSNPN and CDR2 is SVGIG (reference sequence). J gave up 5 bases and V 2 bases, and 3 bases lay outside the gene matches. This CDR3 contains 13 residues. The CDR3: CAWSKTGDQPQHF. For the CDR3, the DNA is TGTGCCTGGAGTAAAACAGGGGATCAGCCCCAGCATTTT.

Here the CDR3 reads CASSNGYWSDSYNSPLHF. The CDR3 coding sequence is TGTGCCAGCAGCAATGGGTATTGGAGTGACTCCTATAATTCACCCCTCCACTTT. The chain is built from TRBV7-2 and TRBJ1-6; D remains unclear. V lost 5 bases and J 0 bases, leaving 17 bases between the germline ends. The CDR3 loop spans 18 amino acids. CDR1 and CDR2 from the germline V gene are SGHTA and FQGNSA.

The chain carries TRBV12-3 or TRBV12-4 and TRBJ1-2; D is ambiguous. The CDR3 runs to 13 residues. The V gene lost 3 bases and the J gene lost 4 bases, with 9 bases spanning the gap. The CDR3 nucleotides read TGTGCCAGCAGTTTGGGCAGCTTCTATGGCTACACCTTC. Protein: CASSLGSFYGYTF.

A single count supports this clone. The rearrangement uses TRBV2 and TRBJ1-2, with 7 bases aligning to TRBD1. The CDR3 length is 12 residues. Germline assignment: CDR1 SNHLY and CDR2 FYNNEI. Losses at the gene ends were 8 bases for V and 4 bases for J; bases not matched to a gene: 4. Written as DNA, the CDR3 is TGTGCCAGCCGGACAGGAGGCTATGGCTACACCTTC. Its translation is CASRTGGYGYTF.

V usage is TRBV28 and J usage is TRBJ1-2, with D maybe TRBD1 (5 bases). The CDR3 runs to 13 residues. V lost 5 bases and J lost 4, with 11 bases in between. Germline V gene sequence: CDR1 MDHEN, CDR2 SYDVKM. The CDR3: CASSPWTLYGYTF. DNA for the CDR3: TGTGCCAGCAGTCCCTGGACACTCTATGGCTACACCTTC.

This clone is a singleton in its sample. The chain couples TRBV29-1 to TRBJ1-1; 7 positions agree with TRBD1. The germline CDR1 and CDR2 sequences are SQVTM and ANQGSEA. The CDR3 is 10 amino acids. V lost 7 bases and J lost 6; bases outside the gene matches: 2. The CDR3 sequence: CSDQGAEAFF. CDR3 DNA sequence: TGCAGCGACCAGGGGGCTGAAGCTTTCTTT. The full variable domain, with the rest looked up from reference TRBV29-1 and TRBJ1-1, is SAVISQKPSRDICQRGTSLTIQCQVDSQVTMMFWYRQQPGQSLTLIATANQGSEATYESGFVIDKFPISRPNLTFSTLTVSNMSPEDSSIYLCSDQGAEAFFGQGTRLTVV.

CDR3 sequence: CASSQGSSMNTEAFF. The CDR3 DNA sequence: TGCGCCAGCAGCCAAGGGAGTTCAATGAACACTGAAGCTTTCTTT. The chain links TRBV4-1 to TRBJ1-1; D ambiguous. The V end lost 1 base, the J end lost 0 bases, and 9 bases lay between the germline ends. The germline V gene has CDR1 MGHRA and CDR2 YSYEKL. The CDR3 consists of 15 residues.

The V and J genes are TRBV10-1 and TRBJ2-4; the match to TRBD1 covers 10 bases. Germline loops: CDR1 WNHNN, CDR2 SYGVQD (reference sequence). The V gene end was trimmed by 1 base and the J gene end by 1 base; junction bases not matched to a gene: 13. The CDR3 spans 20 residues. CDR3 region: CASSEYPGQGNDKAKNIQYF. CDR3 DNA sequence: TGCGCCAGCAGTGAGTACCCGGGACAGGGGAACGACAAGGCCAAAAACATTCAGTACTTC.

This clone was seen a single time. The chain uses TRBV7-2 and TRBJ2-3, with TRBD2 matching 16 bases. The CDR3 contains 16 residues. CDR1 and CDR2 from the germline V gene are SGHTA and FQGNSA. The V gene end was trimmed by 5 bases and the J gene end by 4 bases; junction bases not matched to a gene: 3. CDR3 coding DNA: TGTGCCAGCAGCCGGGGACTAGCGGGGGGGGCAGATACGCAGTATTTT. Amino acids: CASSRGLAGGADTQYF.

The chain employs TRBV28 and TRBJ1-5; 9 positions match TRBD1. Per the germline V gene, CDR1 is MDHEN and CDR2 is SYDVKM. Trimming took 3 bases from V and 2 from J; bases not matched to a gene: 2. The CDR3 has 15 residues. The chain's CDR3 is CASSLWTGGNQPQHF. CDR3 sequence (DNA): TGTGCCAGCAGTTTGTGGACAGGGGGCAATCAGCCCCAGCATTTT.

This sequence joins TRBV29-1 and TRBJ2-3, with 8 bases lining up with TRBD1. CDR1 and CDR2 (germline): SQVTM, ANQGSEA. The CDR3 covers 13 residues. With V trimmed by 4 bases and J by 6 bases, 6 bases remained unmatched. CDR3 sequence: CSVVQGASDTQYF. The CDR3 DNA follows: TGCAGCGTTGTTCAGGGGGCGAGTGATACGCAGTATTTT.

The chain carries TRBV12-3 or TRBV12-4 and TRBJ2-7, with 8 bases lining up with TRBD1. The CDR3 has 13 residues. J was trimmed by 5 bases and V by 6 bases; bases with no gene match: 6. CDR3 in amino acids: CASSLTGVHEQYF. DNA for the CDR3: TGTGCCAGCAGCTTGACAGGGGTCCACGAGCAGTACTTC.